Following are 10 T cell receptor beta chains from one sample sequenced in a study of T-cell memory formation after mild COVID-19. TCRdb redid the calling of the 5' RACE reads with MiXCR, one entry per CDR3 protein. This table holds roughly 550,000 distinct CDR3 sequences, over 20% found once. Sequencing was carried out using PBMCs or a T cell subset sorted from them (not recorded which). These receptor sequences come from an adult woman who had mild COVID-19 (a few samples of this study predate the infection). Cell type and time point are not known.

In this sample, this clonotype turned up a few times. The chain couples TRBV7-2 to TRBJ2-1, with D hard to call. Germline loops: CDR1 SGHTA, CDR2 FQGNSA. V dropped 1 base and J dropped 3 bases, with 7 bases sitting between them. This CDR3 has 14 amino acids. The CDR3, as DNA: TGTGCCAGCAGCTTAGAGAACAACTACAATGAGCAGTTCTTC. This encodes CASSLENNYNEQFF.

The chain has TRBV5-5 and TRBJ2-6; D is undetermined. This CDR3 is built from 15 residues. Trimming removed 0 bases from V and 0 bases from J, with 4 bases in between. The germline CDR1 and CDR2 sequences are SGHKS and YYEKEE (reference sequence). CDR3 sequence reads: CASSLGDSGANVLTF. DNA of the CDR3: TGTGCCAGCAGCTTGGGAGACTCTGGGGCCAACGTCCTGACTTTC.

The genes are TRBV7-6 and TRBJ2-1; D is uncertain. The CDR3 runs 14 residues. V was clipped by 1 base and J by 7 bases, with 11 bases between them. The germline V gene encodes CDR1 SGHVS and CDR2 FNYEAQ. CDR3 nucleotides: TGTGCCAGCAGCTTAGTAGTCCAGTCAAATGAGCAGTTCTTC. Its protein is CASSLVVQSNEQFF.

The sample holds many counts of this clonotype. V is TRBV6-4 and J is TRBJ2-1, with TRBD2 matching over 11 bases. J lost 6 bases, V lost 0 bases, and 1 base had no gene match. Germline CDR1 MRHNA, CDR2 SNTAGT. The CDR3 runs to 15 residues. DNA of the CDR3: TGTGCCAGCAGTGACTCTAGCGGGGGGGCCAATGAGCAGTTCTTC. Protein product: CASSDSSGGANEQFF.

The chain recombines TRBV5-1 with TRBJ2-5; 16 nucleotides align to TRBD2. This CDR3 region has 16 residues. V lost 4 bases to trimming and J lost 4 bases; unmatched junction nucleotides: 4. Germline lookup yields CDR1 SGHRS and CDR2 YFSETQ. The CDR3 loop reads CASSPGTSGRGETQYF. CDR3 sequence (DNA): TGCGCCAGCAGCCCCGGGACTAGCGGGAGGGGAGAGACCCAGTACTTC.

The chain combines TRBV5-1 with TRBJ2-1, with D uncertain. The germline gives CDR1 SGHRS, CDR2 YFSETQ. The length of the CDR3 is 13 residues. V lost 2 bases and J lost 7, with 10 bases in between. In nucleotides, the CDR3 is TGCGCCAGCAGCTTCTTTGGGGTTAATGAGCAGTTCTTC. As protein: CASSFFGVNEQFF.

The chain links TRBV12-3 or TRBV12-4 to TRBJ1-5; TRBD1 aligns across 8 bases. This CDR3 region has 15 residues. V gave up 6 bases and J gave up 1 base; unmatched junction bases: 5. CDR3 bases: TGTGCCAGCAGCGCAGGGGGCGGAAGCAATCAGCCCCAGCATTTT. As protein: CASSAGGGSNQPQHF.

CDR3 sequence: CASSLRQSNSPLHF. The CDR3, as DNA: TGCGCCAGCAGCTTACGACAGAGCAATTCACCCCTCCACTTT. The chain combines TRBV5-1 with TRBJ1-6, with D tentatively TRBD1 (5 bases). CDR3 size: 14 residues. Deletions cut 2 bases from V and 7 bases from J, with 10 bases between. Germline loops: CDR1 SGHRS, CDR2 YFSETQ.

This clonotype was seen a handful of times. This chain uses TRBV4-1 with TRBJ2-7; TRBD2 matches at 14 bases. V dropped 3 bases and J dropped 8; count of bases not matched to a gene: 12. The CDR3 sequence is 17 residues long. Germline V gene sequence: CDR1 MGHRA, CDR2 YSYEKL. In DNA, the CDR3 is TGCGCCAGCAGCCAGGCCGGACTAGCGGGGGGCCGGCAGCAGCAGTACTTC. Its translation: CASSQAGLAGGRQQQYF.

The genes are TRBV12-3 or TRBV12-4 and TRBJ1-6; TRBD1 agrees at 11 bases. With 4 bases clipped from V and 6 bases from J, the junction kept 5 bases outside the gene matches. This CDR3 spans 16 amino acids. CDR3 sequence: CASSSLGTGGNSPLHF. The CDR3 nucleotides are TGTGCCAGCAGTTCACTAGGGACAGGGGGTAATTCACCCCTCCACTTT.